This TCR beta chain is drawn from a study of CD8 T cells in ankylosing spondylitis. This clonotype was picked up many times. Its antigen remains unidentified. TCRdb re-called the 5' RACE reads through MiXCR, storing one row per CDR3 protein. The sample shows a few hundred thousand distinct CDR3 sequences, roughly 12% of them seen only once. V shed 6 bases and J 4 bases; nucleotides not matched to a gene: 12. There are 15 residues in the CDR3. Per germline, CDR1 DFQATT and CDR2 SNEGSKA (reference sequence). Study-level results: CD8+ cells made up the disease-linked clones, which were relatively rare in peripheral blood.

The receptor was derived from a female donor with ankylosing spondylitis or in good health (not recorded which). The sample taken for sequencing was blood, either unsorted or a sorted T cell fraction (not recorded which). The rearrangement joins TRBV20-1 to TRBJ2-5, with 9 positions matching TRBD2. The CDR3: CSAPALASGIETQYF. DNA for the CDR3: TGCAGTGCACCCGCCCTGGCTAGCGGGATAGAGACCCAGTACTTC.